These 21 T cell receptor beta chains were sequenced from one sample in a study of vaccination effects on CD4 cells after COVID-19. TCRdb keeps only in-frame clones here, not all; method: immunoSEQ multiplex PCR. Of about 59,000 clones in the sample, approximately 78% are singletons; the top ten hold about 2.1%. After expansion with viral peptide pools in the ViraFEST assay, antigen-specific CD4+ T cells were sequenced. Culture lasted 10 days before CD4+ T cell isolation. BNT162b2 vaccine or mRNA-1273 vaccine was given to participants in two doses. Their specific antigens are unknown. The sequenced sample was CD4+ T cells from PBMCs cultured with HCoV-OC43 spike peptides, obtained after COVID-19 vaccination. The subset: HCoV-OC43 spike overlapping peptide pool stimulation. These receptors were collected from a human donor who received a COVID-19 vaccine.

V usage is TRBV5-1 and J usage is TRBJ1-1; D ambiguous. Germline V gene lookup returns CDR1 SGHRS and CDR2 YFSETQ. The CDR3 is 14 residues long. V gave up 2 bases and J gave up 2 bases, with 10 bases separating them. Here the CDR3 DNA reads TGCGCCAGCAGCTTTGACGGCCTCAACACTGAAGCTTTCTTT. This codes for CASSFDGLNTEAFF.

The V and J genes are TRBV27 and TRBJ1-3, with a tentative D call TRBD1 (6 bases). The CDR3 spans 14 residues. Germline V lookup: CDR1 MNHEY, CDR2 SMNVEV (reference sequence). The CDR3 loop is CAHAGGLAGNTIYF. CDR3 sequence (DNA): TGTGCTCATGCGGGGGGCTTAGCGGGAAACACCATATATTTT.

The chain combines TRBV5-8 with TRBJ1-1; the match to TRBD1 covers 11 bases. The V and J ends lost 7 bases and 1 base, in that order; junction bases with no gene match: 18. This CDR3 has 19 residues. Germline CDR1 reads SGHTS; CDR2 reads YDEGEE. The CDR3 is CASGTGGLRLLAANTEAFF. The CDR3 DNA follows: TGTGCCAGCGGGACAGGGGGTCTAAGACTCCTGGCGGCGAACACTGAAGCTTTCTTT.

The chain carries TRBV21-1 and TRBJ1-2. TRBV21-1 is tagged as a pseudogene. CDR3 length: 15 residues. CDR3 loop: CASSKAEGLPYGYTF. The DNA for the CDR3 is TGTGCCAGCAGCAAAGCTGAGGGGCTCCCCTATGGCTACACCTTC.

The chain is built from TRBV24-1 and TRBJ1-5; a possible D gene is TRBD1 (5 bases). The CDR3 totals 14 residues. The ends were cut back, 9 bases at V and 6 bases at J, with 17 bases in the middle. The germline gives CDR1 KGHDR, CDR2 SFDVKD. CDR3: CATLPRAGCQPQHF. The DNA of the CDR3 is TGTGCCACCCTCCCCCGGGCAGGGTGTCAGCCCCAGCATTTT.

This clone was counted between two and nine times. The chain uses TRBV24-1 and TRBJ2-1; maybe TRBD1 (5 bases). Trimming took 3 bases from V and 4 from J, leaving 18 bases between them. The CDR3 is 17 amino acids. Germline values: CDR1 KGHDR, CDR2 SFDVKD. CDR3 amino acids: CATSDDQGSRVYNEQFF. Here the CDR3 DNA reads TGTGCCACCAGTGATGACCAGGGTAGTCGGGTTTACAATGAGCAGTTCTTC.

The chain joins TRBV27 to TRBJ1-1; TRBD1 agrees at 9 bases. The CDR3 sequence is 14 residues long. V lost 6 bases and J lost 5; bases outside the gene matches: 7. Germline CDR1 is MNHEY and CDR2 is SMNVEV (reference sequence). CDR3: CASSNGQGRTEAFF. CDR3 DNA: TGTGCCAGCAGCAACGGACAGGGGCGGACTGAAGCTTTCTTT.

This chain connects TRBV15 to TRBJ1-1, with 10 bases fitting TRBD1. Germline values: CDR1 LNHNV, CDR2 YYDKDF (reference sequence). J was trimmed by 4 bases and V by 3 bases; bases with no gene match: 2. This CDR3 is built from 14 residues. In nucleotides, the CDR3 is TGTGCCACCAGCAGCAGGACAGGGGGCACTGAAGCTTTCTTT. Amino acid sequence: CATSSRTGGTEAFF.

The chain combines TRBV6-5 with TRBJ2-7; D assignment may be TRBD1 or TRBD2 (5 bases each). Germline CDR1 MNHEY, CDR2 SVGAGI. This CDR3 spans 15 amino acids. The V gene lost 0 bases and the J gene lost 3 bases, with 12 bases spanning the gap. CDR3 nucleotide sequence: TGTGCCAGCAGTTACTCTAGGTTTGGGGGCTACGAGCAGTACGTC. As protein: CASSYSRFGGYEQYV.

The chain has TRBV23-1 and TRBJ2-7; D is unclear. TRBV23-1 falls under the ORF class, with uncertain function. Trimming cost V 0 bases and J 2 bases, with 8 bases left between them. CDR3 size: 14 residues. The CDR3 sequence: CASSQSQDPYEQYV. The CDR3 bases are TGCGCCAGCAGTCAATCGCAGGACCCCTACGAGCAGTACGTC.

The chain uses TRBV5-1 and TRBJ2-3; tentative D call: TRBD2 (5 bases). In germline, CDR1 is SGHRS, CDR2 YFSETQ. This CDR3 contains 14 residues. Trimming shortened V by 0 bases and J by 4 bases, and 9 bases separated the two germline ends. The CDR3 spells CASSLGGFPDTQYF. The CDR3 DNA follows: TGCGCCAGCAGCTTGGGCGGGTTCCCAGATACGCAGTATTTT.

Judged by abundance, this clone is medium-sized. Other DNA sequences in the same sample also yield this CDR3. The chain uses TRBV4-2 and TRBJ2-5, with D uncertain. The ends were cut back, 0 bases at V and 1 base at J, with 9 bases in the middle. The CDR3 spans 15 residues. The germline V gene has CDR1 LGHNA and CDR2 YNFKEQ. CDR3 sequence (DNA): TGTGCCAGCAGCCAAGATGGTAGGGTCCAAGAGACCCAGTACTTC. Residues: CASSQDGRVQETQYF.

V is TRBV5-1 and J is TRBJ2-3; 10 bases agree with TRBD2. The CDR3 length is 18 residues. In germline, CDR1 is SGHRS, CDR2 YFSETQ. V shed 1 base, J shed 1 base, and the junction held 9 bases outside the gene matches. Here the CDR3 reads CASSLRLAGVSGTDTQYF. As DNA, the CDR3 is TGCGCCAGCAGCTTGCGGCTAGCGGGGGTGTCGGGCACAGATACGCAGTATTTT. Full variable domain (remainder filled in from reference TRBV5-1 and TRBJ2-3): KAGVTQTPRYLIKTRGQQVTLSCSPISGHRSVSWYQQTPGQGLQFLFEYFSETQRNKGNFPGRFSGRQFSNSRSEMNVSTLELGDSALYLCASSLRLAGVSGTDTQYFGPGTRLTVL.

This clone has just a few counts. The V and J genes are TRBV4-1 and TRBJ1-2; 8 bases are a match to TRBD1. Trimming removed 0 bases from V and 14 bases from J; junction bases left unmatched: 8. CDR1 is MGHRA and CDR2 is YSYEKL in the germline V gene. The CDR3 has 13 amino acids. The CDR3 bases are TGCGCCAGCAGCCAAGATTGGTCCAGGGGGCAAACCTTC. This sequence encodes CASSQDWSRGQTF.

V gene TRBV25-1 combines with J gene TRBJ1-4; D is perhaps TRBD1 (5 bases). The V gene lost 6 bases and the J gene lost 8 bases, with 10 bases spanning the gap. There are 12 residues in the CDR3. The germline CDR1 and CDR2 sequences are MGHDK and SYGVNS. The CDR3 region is CASRRGVEKLFF. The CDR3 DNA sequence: TGTGCCAGCAGGAGGGGCGTAGAAAAACTGTTTTTT.

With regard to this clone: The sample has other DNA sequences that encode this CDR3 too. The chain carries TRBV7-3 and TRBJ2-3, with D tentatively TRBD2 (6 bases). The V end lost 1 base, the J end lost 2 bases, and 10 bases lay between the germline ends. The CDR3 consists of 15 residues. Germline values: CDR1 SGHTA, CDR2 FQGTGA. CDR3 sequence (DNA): TGTGCCAGCAGCTTAAGGGGGGATCCCACAGATACGCAGTATTTT. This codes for CASSLRGDPTDTQYF.

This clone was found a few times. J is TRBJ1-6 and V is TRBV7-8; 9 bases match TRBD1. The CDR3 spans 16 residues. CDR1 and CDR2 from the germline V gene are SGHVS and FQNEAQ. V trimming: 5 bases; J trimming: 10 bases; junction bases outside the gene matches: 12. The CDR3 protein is CASSVQGQGNLSPLHF. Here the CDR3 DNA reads TGTGCCAGCAGCGTCCAGGGACAGGGAAATTTATCACCCCTCCACTTT.

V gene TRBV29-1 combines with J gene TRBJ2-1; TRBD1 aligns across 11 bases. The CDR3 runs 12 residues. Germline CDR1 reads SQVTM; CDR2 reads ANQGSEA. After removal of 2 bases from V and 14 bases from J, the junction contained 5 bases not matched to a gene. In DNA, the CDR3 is TGCAGCGTTGAAATTTGGGGACAGGGGGAGTTCTTC. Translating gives CSVEIWGQGEFF.

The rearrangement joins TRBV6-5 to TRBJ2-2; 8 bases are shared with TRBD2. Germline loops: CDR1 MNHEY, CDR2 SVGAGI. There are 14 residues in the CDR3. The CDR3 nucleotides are TGTGCATGCCGACGGGGGGGGTTGACCGGGGAGCTGTTTTTT. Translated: CACRRGGLTGELFF.

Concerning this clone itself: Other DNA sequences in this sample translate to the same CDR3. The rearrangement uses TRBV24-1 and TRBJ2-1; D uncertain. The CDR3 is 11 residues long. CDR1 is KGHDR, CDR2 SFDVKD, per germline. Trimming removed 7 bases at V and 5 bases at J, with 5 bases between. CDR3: CATRGNNEQFF. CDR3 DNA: TGTGCCACCAGGGGAAACAATGAGCAGTTCTTC.

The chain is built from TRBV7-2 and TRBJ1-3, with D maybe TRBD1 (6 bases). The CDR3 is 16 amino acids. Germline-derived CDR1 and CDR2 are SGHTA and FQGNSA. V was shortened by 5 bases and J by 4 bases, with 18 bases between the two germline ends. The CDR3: CASSLTGGASGNTIYF. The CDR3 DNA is TGTGCCAGCAGCCTCACTGGGGGGGCCTCGGGAAACACCATATATTTT.